The clone carrying this T cell receptor beta chain was counted at least ten times. Trimming cost V 4 bases and J 5 bases, with 18 bases left between them. Germline V gene sequence: CDR1 SGHAT, CDR2 FQNNGV. This CDR3 spans 15 amino acids. Uncontrolled infections, other autoimmune diseases, pregnancy or lactation led to exclusion of patients. Out of 10 ml of fresh peripheral blood came the PBMCs. Researchers took RNA transcripts and amplified the TCR beta CDR3 regions from them. In the first-round RT-PCR of the TCR CDR3, the HTBI primer set was used. MiXCR, applied by TCRdb to the multiplex PCR reads, yields one record per CDR3 protein. The sample lists 330,000 or so distinct CDR3 sequences, approximately 18% occurring once. The sample comes from a study of T cells in Graves' hyperthyroidism and ophthalmopathy.

Sequencing was done on a sample of blood. This TCR was sampled from a woman between 40 and 50 years old with Graves' ophthalmopathy. The chain couples TRBV11-2 to TRBJ2-7; no reliable D call. The CDR3 protein is CASSSSSGFNHEQYF. CDR3 in DNA: TGTGCCAGCAGCTCCAGCTCGGGCTTTAACCACGAGCAGTACTTC.